These 23 T cell receptor beta chains were all obtained from the same sample, sequenced in a study of shared clonotypes between healthy human individuals. Sequencing used immunoSEQ multiplex PCR; TCRdb keeps in-frame clones, though not all of them. The table has 550,000 to 700,000 clones, around 78% seen once. Sequences were obtained from memory CD4+ T cells sorted from blood. The subset denotes: CD45RA-negative fraction. The receptors were gathered from a woman under 40 in good health.

CDR3 DNA: TGTGCCAGCAGCTTGGTGGAGGCAGGGAGAGAAAAACTGTTTTTT. As protein: CASSLVEAGREKLFF. The rearrangement joins TRBV5-5 to TRBJ1-4, with D tentatively TRBD1 (5 bases). The germline CDR1 and CDR2 sequences are SGHKS and YYEKEE (reference sequence). V dropped 0 bases and J dropped 8 bases, with 14 bases sitting between them. The CDR3 length is 15 residues.

This chain links TRBV4-2 with TRBJ2-7; 7 bases are a match to TRBD2. The CDR3 sequence is 15 residues long. V lost 0 bases, J lost 3 bases, and 5 bases stayed unmatched. The germline V gene has CDR1 LGHNA and CDR2 YNFKEQ. The CDR3 DNA is TGTGCCAGCAGCCAAGAAGGCGGGAGCCTCTACGAGCAGTACTTC. Translation: CASSQEGGSLYEQYF.

This clone has at least ten counts. The rearrangement links TRBV5-1 to TRBJ1-1; weak D call: TRBD1 (6 bases). The CDR3 spans 14 residues. The germline V gene has CDR1 SGHRS and CDR2 YFSETQ. V shed 3 bases and J shed 4 bases, with 13 bases lying between them. The CDR3 sequence is CASSSQEGGTEAFF. The CDR3 DNA is TGCGCCAGCAGCTCTCAAGAGGGGGGCACTGAAGCTTTCTTT.

V gene TRBV4-1 combines with J gene TRBJ2-7, with 13 positions matching TRBD2. Losses at the gene ends were 4 bases for V and 5 bases for J; bases not matched to a gene: 8. The germline CDR1 and CDR2 sequences are MGHRA and YSYEKL. This CDR3 contains 16 residues. The CDR3 DNA reads as TGCGCCAGCAGCCGCGACCGGACTAGCGGGAGCAACGAGCAGTACTTC. Its protein product is CASSRDRTSGSNEQYF.

The V call is TRBV5-4, the J call TRBJ1-2; a weak D match, TRBD1 (6 bases). CDR1 is SGHNT, CDR2 YYREEE, per germline (reference sequence). The CDR3 runs 14 residues. Trimming removed 0 bases from V and 4 bases from J, with 10 bases in between. CDR3 bases: TGTGCCAGCAGCTTGGGGGGGGCCGGCTATGGCTACACCTTC. Residues: CASSLGGAGYGYTF. The complete variable domain, with remaining parts taken from reference TRBV5-4 and TRBJ1-2, reads ETGVTQSPTHLIKTRGQQVTLRCSSQSGHNTVSWYQQALGQGPQFIFQYYREEENGRGNFPPRFSGLQFPNYSSELNVNALELDDSALYLCASSLGGAGYGYTFGSGTRLTVV.

In its sample, this clone was seen once. The chain links TRBV6-1 to TRBJ1-2, with D perhaps TRBD1 (5 bases). V dropped 4 bases and J dropped 2 bases, with 8 bases sitting between them. The CDR3 sequence is 13 residues long. Germline CDR1 is MNHNS and CDR2 is SASEGT. The DNA for the CDR3 is TGTGCCAGCAGTGGGGGACCGAACTATGGCTACACCTTC. Protein product: CASSGGPNYGYTF.

Details on this clone: This same CDR3 is encoded by further DNA sequences in the sample. CDR3 amino acids: CASIPFSGTGVNEQFF. The DNA of the CDR3 is TGTGCCAGCATCCCCTTCAGCGGGACTGGAGTCAATGAGCAGTTCTTC. The chain combines TRBV2 with TRBJ2-1; 7 nucleotides agree with TRBD2. The CDR3 extends over 16 amino acids. The V segment lost 7 bases and the J segment 6 bases; nucleotides outside the gene matches: 15. Germline V gives CDR1 SNHLY, CDR2 FYNNEI.

The genes are TRBV5-1 and TRBJ1-1, with TRBD1 identical over 8 bases. The CDR3 runs to 17 residues. Unmatched junction bases numbered 14, after V lost 2 bases and J lost 5 bases. Germline V gene sequence: CDR1 SGHRS, CDR2 YFSETQ. CDR3 region: CASSFALGQGRETEAFF. CDR3 coding DNA: TGCGCCAGCAGCTTTGCGTTAGGACAGGGAAGAGAGACTGAAGCTTTCTTT. The full variable domain, in which reference TRBV5-1 and TRBJ1-1 provide the parts outside the CDR3, is KAGVTQTPRYLIKTRGQQVTLSCSPISGHRSVSWYQQTPGQGLQFLFEYFSETQRNKGNFPGRFSGRQFSNSRSEMNVSTLELGDSALYLCASSFALGQGRETEAFFGQGTRLTVV.

The rearrangement links TRBV4-1 to TRBJ1-3; maybe TRBD1 (5 bases). This CDR3 comprises 18 residues. V was shortened by 0 bases and J by 2 bases, with 17 bases between the two germline ends. Germline CDR1 is MGHRA and CDR2 is YSYEKL. The CDR3 nucleotides read TGCGCCAGCAGCCAAGATTCGGACCGGGGGGGAACTGGAAACACCATATATTTT. Encoded protein: CASSQDSDRGGTGNTIYF.

The CDR3 nucleotides are TGTGCCAGTAGTAGACTAGCGGGAGGATACAATGAGCAGTTCTTC. Its translation is CASSRLAGGYNEQFF. The chain joins TRBV19 to TRBJ2-1, with TRBD2 matching 13 bases. The trim removed 4 bases at V and 4 bases at J, leaving 1 base unmatched. Germline loops: CDR1 LNHDA, CDR2 SQIVND (reference sequence). CDR3 length: 15 amino acids.

This chain joins TRBV18 and TRBJ2-3; D gene ambiguous. In germline, CDR1 is KGHSH, CDR2 LQKENI. The CDR3 runs 13 residues. Trimming left V 0 bases short and J 9 bases short, with 10 bases between. CDR3 sequence (DNA): TGTGCCAGCTCACCACCGGGCACCCCAACGCAGTATTTT. Protein: CASSPPGTPTQYF.

This chain uses TRBV5-8 with TRBJ2-3; no clear D gene. The CDR3 totals 13 residues. Germline CDR1 and CDR2: SGHTS and YDEGEE. V lost 1 base, J lost 1 base, and 4 bases lay in between. CDR3 loop: CASSLIGTDTQYF. DNA of the CDR3: TGTGCCAGCAGCTTGATCGGCACAGATACGCAGTATTTT.

The chain employs TRBV11-2 and TRBJ2-7; D is ambiguous. From germline, CDR1 is SGHAT and CDR2 FQNNGV. Trimming left V 2 bases short and J 4 bases short, with 9 bases between. The CDR3 has 13 residues. CDR3 region: CASSLSRDYEQYF. The DNA of the CDR3 is TGTGCCAGCAGCTTAAGTAGGGATTACGAGCAGTACTTC.

On this clone itself: In the same sample, other DNA sequences code for this CDR3. This sequence joins TRBV7-2 and TRBJ2-5, with D perhaps matching TRBD2 (5 bases). This CDR3 region has 13 residues. Germline V gives CDR1 SGHTA, CDR2 FQGNSA. V shed 5 bases and J shed 2 bases, with 9 bases lying between them. The CDR3 protein is CASSLGLQETQYF. The CDR3 nucleotides read TGTGCCAGCAGCCTAGGACTTCAAGAGACCCAGTACTTC.

The rearrangement uses TRBV7-6 and TRBJ2-2; 7 bases align to TRBD2. Germline CDR1 reads SGHVS; CDR2 reads FNYEAQ. Germline trimming cut 4 bases from V and 9 bases from J; bases unmatched to any gene: 5. The CDR3 is 13 amino acids. Here the CDR3 reads CASSWAGVRELFF. CDR3 coding DNA: TGTGCCAGCAGCTGGGCGGGAGTAAGGGAGCTGTTTTTT.

The chain combines TRBV6-1 with TRBJ2-7; 8 nucleotides match TRBD2. Germline V CDR1 and CDR2: MNHNS, SASEGT. The CDR3 is 16 residues long. Trimming cost V 4 bases and J 0 bases; bases outside gene matches: 8. CDR3 amino acids: CASSGGAGGLSYEQYF. Written as DNA, the CDR3 is TGTGCCAGCAGTGGGGGCGCGGGAGGCCTCTCCTACGAGCAGTACTTC.

The gene calls are TRBV18 and TRBJ2-7; 9 nucleotides match TRBD2. Trimming at V came to 2 bases and at J to 4 bases, leaving 18 bases not matched to a gene. The CDR3 length is 19 residues. Looked up from germline, CDR1 is KGHSH and CDR2 is LQKENI. In nucleotides, the CDR3 is TGTGCCAGCTCACCAAAATCCCTTGACGCCGGACTAGCGAGATACGAGCAGTACTTC. This sequence encodes CASSPKSLDAGLARYEQYF. Using reference TRBV18 and TRBJ2-7 for the parts outside the CDR3, the full variable domain is NAGVMQNPRHLVRRRGQEARLRCSPMKGHSHVYWYRQLPEEGLKFMVYLQKENIIDESGMPKERFSAEFPKEGPSILRIQQVVRGDSAAYFCASSPKSLDAGLARYEQYFGPGTRLTVT.

The rearrangement joins TRBV28 to TRBJ1-1; D is possibly TRBD1 (6 bases). Looked up from germline, CDR1 is MDHEN and CDR2 is SYDVKM. The V gene lost 3 bases and the J gene lost 5 bases, with 10 bases spanning the gap. The CDR3 is 13 residues long. This chain's CDR3 is CASSFAGETEAFF. In DNA form, the CDR3 reads TGTGCCAGCAGTTTCGCAGGGGAGACTGAAGCTTTCTTT.

This chain connects TRBV29-1 to TRBJ2-5; 11 positions match TRBD2. CDR3 length: 14 amino acids. Germline CDR1 reads SQVTM; CDR2 reads ANQGSEA. The V segment lost 7 bases and the J segment 0 bases; nucleotides outside the gene matches: 4. The CDR3 DNA reads TGCAGCGCCGTGGGACTAGCGGACCAAGAGACCCAGTACTTC. This encodes CSAVGLADQETQYF.

This clone showed up just a few times. The rearrangement links TRBV6-1 to TRBJ1-2; D perhaps matches TRBD1 (5 bases). V was pared by 5 bases and J by 6 bases, with 13 bases between. Germline CDR1 MNHNS, CDR2 SASEGT. The length of the CDR3 is 13 residues. The CDR3 DNA reads TGTGCCAGCAGTCCGGCAGGGTCGCATGGCTACACCTTC. This codes for CASSPAGSHGYTF.

The chain is built from TRBV28 and TRBJ1-2; D gene ambiguous. Germline V gene data show CDR1 as MDHEN and CDR2 as SYDVKM. Trimming left V 5 bases short and J 5 bases short, with 18 bases between. There are 15 residues in the CDR3. The CDR3 region is CASSPRPVGRYGYTF. The DNA of the CDR3 is TGTGCCAGCAGTCCCCGACCAGTTGGCCGATATGGCTACACCTTC.

As regards this clone: This sample includes further DNA sequences coding for the same CDR3. CDR3 nucleotides: TGTGCCAGTAGTATAGGTCAGCAAGAGACCCAGTACTTC. It is translated as CASSIGQQETQYF. The chain is built from TRBV19 and TRBJ2-5; D call uncertain. CDR3 size: 13 residues. V lost 1 base, J lost 2 bases, and 5 bases lay in between. The germline gives CDR1 LNHDA, CDR2 SQIVND (reference sequence). Full variable domain (outside the CDR3, taken from reference TRBV19 and TRBJ2-5): DGGITQSPKYLFRKEGQNVTLSCEQNLNHDAMYWYRQDPGQGLRLIYYSQIVNDFQKGDIAEGYSVSREKKESFPLTVTSAQKNPTAFYLCASSIGQQETQYFGPGTRLLVL.

Comments on this clone: This may stem from a read error, because a much larger clone lies one nucleotide away. The V call is TRBV11-2, the J call TRBJ2-1; no clear D gene. CDR1 and CDR2 from the germline V gene are SGHAT and FQNNGV. The CDR3 loop spans 11 amino acids. Trimming took off 8 bases at V and 0 bases at J, with 2 bases between the two ends. This chain's CDR3 is CASGSYNEQFF. For the CDR3, the DNA is TGTGCCAGCGGCTCCTACAATGAGCAGTTCTTC.